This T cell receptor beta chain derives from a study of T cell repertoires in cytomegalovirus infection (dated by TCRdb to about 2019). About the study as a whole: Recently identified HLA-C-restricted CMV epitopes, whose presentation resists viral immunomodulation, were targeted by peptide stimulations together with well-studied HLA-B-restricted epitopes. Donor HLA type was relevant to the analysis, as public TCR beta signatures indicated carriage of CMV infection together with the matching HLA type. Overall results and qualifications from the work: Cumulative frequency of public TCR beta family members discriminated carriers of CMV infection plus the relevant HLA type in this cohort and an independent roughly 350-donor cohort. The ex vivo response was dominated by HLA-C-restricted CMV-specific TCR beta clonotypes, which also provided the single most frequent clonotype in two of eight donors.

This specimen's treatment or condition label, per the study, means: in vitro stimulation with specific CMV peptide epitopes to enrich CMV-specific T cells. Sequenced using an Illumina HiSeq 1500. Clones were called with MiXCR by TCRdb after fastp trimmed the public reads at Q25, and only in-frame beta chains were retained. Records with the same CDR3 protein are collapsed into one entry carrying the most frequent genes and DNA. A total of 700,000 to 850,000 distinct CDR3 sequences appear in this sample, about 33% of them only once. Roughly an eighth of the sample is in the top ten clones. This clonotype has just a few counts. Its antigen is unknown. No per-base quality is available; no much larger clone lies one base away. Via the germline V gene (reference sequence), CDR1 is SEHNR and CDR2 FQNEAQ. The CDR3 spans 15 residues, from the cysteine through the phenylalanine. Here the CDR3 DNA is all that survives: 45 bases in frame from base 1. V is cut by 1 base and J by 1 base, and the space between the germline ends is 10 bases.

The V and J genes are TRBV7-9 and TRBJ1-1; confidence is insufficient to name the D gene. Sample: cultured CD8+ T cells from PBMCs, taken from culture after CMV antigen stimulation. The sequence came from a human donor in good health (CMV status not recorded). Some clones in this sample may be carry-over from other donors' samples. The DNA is TGTGCCAGCAGCTTAGAGAAGCTATCGAACACTGAAGCTTTCTTT. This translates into CASSLEKLSNTEAFF.